This entry describes one T cell receptor beta chain. V dropped 2 bases and J dropped 1 base, with 9 bases sitting between them. The CDR3 length is 14 residues. Germline CDR1 and CDR2: KGHSH and LQKENI. This entry is derived from a study of CD8 T cells in Susac syndrome. An amount of RNA that ranged from 0.5 to 1 ug was reverse transcribed with random hexamers. Across 54 Vbeta and 13 Jbeta, TCR beta CDR3 was amplified with immunoSEQ multiplex PCR. TCRdb used MiXCR to reprocess the immunoSEQ multiplex PCR reads, holding one entry per CDR3 protein. Counted here are about 250,000 distinct CDR3 sequences, about 93% occurring once; the ten biggest clones make up approximately 0.07%.

The receptor's source is a human donor with multiple sclerosis. Material for sequencing was CD4+ T cells from PBMCs. The chain links TRBV18 to TRBJ2-7; D is ambiguous. This chain's CDR3 is CASSPNFASYEQYV. The CDR3 DNA is TGTGCCAGCTCACCAAATTTTGCTTCCTACGAGCAGTACGTC.